This paragraph covers one T cell receptor (beta chain) sequence. Its antigen remains unidentified. The sample holds no much larger clone one base away, and base qualities are not on file. The sample's time point label, in plain terms: baseline before first vaccination. The vaccinee samples were drawn from two UK trials, COV001 and COV002, one of which was a single-blind randomized controlled phase 2/3 trial testing AZD1222 (ChAdOx1 nCoV-19) in healthy adults. For TCRbeta chain sequencing, PBMC samples from trial participants were taken at day 0 and at day 28 after the second dose. This specimen belongs to a study of T cell responses to AZD1222 COVID-19 vaccine (TCRdb year 2021). About the investigation overall: AZD1222 recipients given second doses at about 4 weeks or at about 12 weeks were pooled, since spike-specific TCR depth and breadth were not found to differ between the two schedules. A total of about 240 trial participants underwent TCR sequencing, of whom some 210 received two doses of AZD1222 and about 25 received two doses of the MenACWY control vaccine. Trial participants were enrolled into age subgroups of 18-55, 56-69 and 70-plus years, which contained about 150, 28 and 57 TCR-sequenced participants, respectively. What the work shows at the level of the full study, not this receptor alone: Reportedly, almost half of the unique spike-specific TCRs recognized epitopes lying outside the regions that are mutated in the B.1.351 and B.1.1.7 variants. Because no samples from the day 14 peak response were available, repertoires could be characterized only after the peak T cell response. Conclusions about previously exposed vaccinees were limited because only a handful of AZD1222 recipients were SARS-CoV-2 seropositive at baseline. Most participants were white British and females outnumbered males, and the authors suggested that clonal diversity may have been underestimated. In the small 56-69-year group, the increase in depth fell short of significance, most likely because of low power. The vaccine-associated CD4 TCRs covered the entire spike protein, and the dominant responses fell in regions 160-218 and 743-854. After two AZD1222 doses, spike-specific TCR breadth and depth were significantly higher than at day 0 and than in MenACWY recipients.

The CDR3 regions of human TCRbeta chains were analyzed by immunosequencing. As for how the authors treated the data: TCRs in the repertoires were matched against a reference library of SARS-CoV-2-specific TCRs that had been generated with the MIRA antigen-specificity platform. Breadth was defined as the fraction of unique TCRs that were SARS-CoV-2-associated, and depth was defined as the fraction of total T cells that were SARS-CoV-2-associated. Each spike-specific TCR was assigned to its reactive spike region and to a CD4 or CD8 class using the MIRA data. Log10-transformed breadth and depth values were compared by one-way ANOVA with Sidak's multiple comparisons tests. TCRdb's version of the immuneACCESS table is confined to in-frame rearrangements and falls short of the full clone set. An unresolved V gene accounts for under half of the shortfall where checked; the remainder is of unknown origin. D and trimming were read from the DNA, whereas the V and J calls and clone size are those reported in that table. The sample table holds tens of thousands of clones, of which approximately 91% were seen once. 22% of the sample belongs to the ten largest clones.

Including the terminal cysteine and phenylalanine, the CDR3 comprises 16 residues. The entry retains the CDR3 DNA only, 48 bases that are in frame from base 1. Sequences LNHDA (CDR1) and SQIVND (CDR2) are obtained from the germline V gene (reference sequence). Relative to germline, V is missing 6 bases and J is missing 4 bases, with 12 bases of the junction outside any gene match. This chain is built from TRBV19 and TRBJ1-5; 7 central nucleotides agree with TRBD1. The material sequenced was peripheral blood, taken on day 0 of AZD1222 vaccination. The receptor was isolated from an adult in good health. The CDR3 region reads CASRRALDRNNQPQHF. The DNA sequence follows: TGTGCCAGTAGACGCGCTTTGGACAGGAATAATCAGCCCCAGCATTTT.